The 5 T cell receptor delta chains in this list originate from one sample, sequenced in a study of gamma-delta T cells after stem cell transplantation. TCRdb re-called clones from the RT-PCR reads using CATT. This table has over 2,000 delta-chain clones, about 31% appearing once. The sample taken for sequencing was gamma-delta T cells. Receptor source: a human donor. It is not recorded whose cells these are; they may come from a transplant donor.

Comments on this clone: For this DNA, TCRdb reports the protein of a much larger clone, which diverges at residue 13, most likely from a read error; the protein presented here is translated directly from the DNA. The chain has TRDV2 and TRDJ3, with D possibly being TRDD3 (6 bases). The CDR3 loop spans 18 amino acids. The V gene's germline CDR1 is GEAIGNYY and CDR2 EKD. The CDR3 sequence: CACDTGWDSSWDIRQMFF. Here the CDR3 DNA reads TGTGCCTGTGACACCGGCTGGGATAGCTCCTGGGACATCCGACAGATGTTTTTC.

This clone came up a few times. TCRdb pairs this DNA with a much larger clone's protein that differs at residue 12, likely a read error; the protein shown was translated from the DNA. V is TRDV2 and J is TRDJ1; D gene unclear. The germline V gene encodes CDR1 GEAIGNYY and CDR2 EKD. There are 15 residues in the CDR3. CDR3 nucleotides: TGTGCCTGTGACGCTCTTGACGGGAGGACCGATAGACTCATCTTT. Its protein is CACDALDGRTDRLIF.

This clone was seen more than once but under ten times. This chain uses TRDV1 with TRDJ1; 7 bases map to TRDD3. J gave up 2 bases and V 2 bases, and 11 bases lay outside the gene matches. Germline V gene sequence: CDR1 TSWWSYY, CDR2 QGS. The length of the CDR3 is 17 residues. The CDR3 region is CALGEYSPGDGTDKLIF. CDR3 DNA sequence: TGTGCTCTTGGGGAATATTCCCCGGGGGATGGGACCGATAAACTCATCTTT.

Turning to this clone: It is likely a read error: a sequence one base away is far more abundant. Other DNA sequences in the sample encode the same CDR3. V usage is TRDV2 and J usage is TRDJ1; 10 nucleotides agree with TRDD3. The CDR3 is 17 residues long. The V gene's germline CDR1 is GEAIGNYY and CDR2 EKD. The CDR3 bases are TGTGCCTGCGACACCGTGGAGGGGGATACGCATACCCGTAAACTCATCTTT. This sequence encodes CACDTVEGDTHTRKLIF.

Only a few counts were recorded for this clone. A far larger clone is one base from this, pointing to a likely read error. The V gene is TRDV2, the J gene TRDJ1; TRDD3 agrees at 13 bases. With V trimmed by 3 bases and J by 1 base, 13 bases remained unmatched. Germline CDR1 is GEAIGNYY and CDR2 is EKD. This CDR3 is built from 19 residues. CDR3 sequence (DNA): TGTGCCTGTGACGCCGTGGGCACTGGGGGATACGATAGCACCGATAAACTCATCTTT. Translating gives CACDAVGTGGYDSTDKLIF.